The 15 T cell receptor beta chains below come from one sample, sequenced in a study of T cell responses to AZD1222 COVID-19 vaccine (dated by TCRdb to the early 2020s). Library prep was done by the immunoSEQ multiplex PCR assay. TCRdb retrieved this table from immuneACCESS and kept in-frame rearrangements only. Not all clones are present; in checked studies, unresolved V genes account for under half, and no reason is known for the remainder. The sample table holds approximately 110,000 clones, of which 88% were seen once. The top ten clones comprise 4% to 4.5% of the sample. The time point label on this specimen signifies: baseline before first vaccination. Sample: peripheral blood, taken on day 0 of AZD1222 vaccination. The receptors come from an adult in good health.

The chain joins TRBV6-2 or TRBV6-3 to TRBJ2-5; 12 bases line up with TRBD2. V lost 0 bases and J lost 3; bases outside the gene matches: 5. Germline assignment: CDR1 MNHEY and CDR2 SVGEGT. The CDR3 is made up of 17 amino acids. The DNA for the CDR3 is TGTGCCAGCAGTTACTCCGAACGACTAGCGGGGGAAGAGACCCAGTACTTC. Encoded protein: CASSYSERLAGEETQYF.

CDR3 bases: TGTGCCAGCAGCCGTTCTACTGGGGCGGGGAATTCACCCCTCCACTTT. Its protein is CASSRSTGAGNSPLHF. This chain joins TRBV11-1 and TRBJ1-6; D is possibly TRBD1 (5 bases). This CDR3 is 16 amino acids long. V lost 5 bases and J 7 bases, leaving 18 bases between the germline ends. Per the germline V gene, CDR1 is SGHAT and CDR2 is FQDESV (reference sequence).

This clone is a singleton in its sample. CDR3 amino acids: CATSDPGAAHTDTQYF. CDR3 DNA sequence: TGTGCCACCAGTGACCCGGGGGCCGCGCACACAGATACGCAGTATTTT. The J gene is TRBJ2-3, the V gene TRBV24-1, with D perhaps TRBD1 or TRBD2 (6 bases each). V shed 4 bases and J shed 2 bases, with 15 bases lying between them. CDR1 and CDR2 from the germline V gene are KGHDR and SFDVKD. The CDR3 spans 16 residues.

The DNA of the CDR3 is TGTGCCAGCAGTCGGACAGGGTCGAACACCGGGGAGCTGTTTTTT. Amino acid sequence: CASSRTGSNTGELFF. The chain is built from TRBV6-5 and TRBJ2-2, with 8 bases aligning to TRBD1. The CDR3 has 15 residues. Trimming took 5 bases from V and 0 from J; bases not matched to a gene: 2. From germline, CDR1 is MNHEY and CDR2 SVGAGI.

V usage is TRBV29-1 and J usage is TRBJ2-6; D gene ambiguous. The V end was cut by 5 bases, the J end by 3 bases, with 14 bases between. The length of the CDR3 is 15 residues. Germline V lookup: CDR1 SQVTM, CDR2 ANQGSEA. This CDR3 is CSVHLAPSGANVLTF. DNA of the CDR3: TGCAGCGTTCATTTGGCCCCCAGTGGGGCCAACGTCCTGACTTTC.

The chain combines TRBV15 with TRBJ2-1; no firm D call. Trimming pared 3 bases from V and 6 bases from J, leaving 24 bases between. There are 18 residues in the CDR3. In germline, CDR1 is LNHNV, CDR2 YYDKDF (reference sequence). CDR3 nucleotides: TGTGCCACCAGCAGGTTGCCCGCGGTTGTTTGGGATTCCAATGAGCAGTTCTTC. Its protein product is CATSRLPAVVWDSNEQFF.

The chain couples TRBV25-1 to TRBJ2-3; TRBD2 might be the D (6 bases). CDR3 length equals 16 residues. V gave up 2 bases and J gave up 3 bases, with 15 bases separating them. Germline CDR1 is MGHDK and CDR2 is SYGVNS. The CDR3 DNA is TGTGCCAGCAGTGAAGAGGGACGGGGGTTTACAGATACGCAGTATTTT. This translates into CASSEEGRGFTDTQYF.

V gene TRBV20-1 combines with J gene TRBJ2-7; D not resolved. CDR1 and CDR2 (germline): DFQATT, SNEGSKA (reference sequence). The CDR3 extends over 11 amino acids. The V end was cut by 0 bases, the J end by 3 bases, with 3 bases between. As DNA, the CDR3 is TGCAGTGCTAGAGACAACTACGAGCAGTACTTC. Its protein is CSARDNYEQYF.

The rearrangement links TRBV9 to TRBJ2-1; D may correspond to TRBD1 or TRBD2 (5 bases each). V gave up 0 bases and J gave up 0 bases, with 10 bases separating them. This CDR3 has 16 amino acids. Germline-derived CDR1 and CDR2 are SGDLS and YYNGEE. The CDR3 coding sequence is TGTGCCAGCAGCGTAGATGGGGGTAGCTCCTACAATGAGCAGTTCTTC. It yields the protein CASSVDGGSSYNEQFF.

The chain employs TRBV9 and TRBJ2-7; D may be TRBD2 (6 bases). V was shortened by 1 base and J by 5 bases, with 13 bases between the two germline ends. Germline CDR1 is SGDLS and CDR2 is YYNGEE. This CDR3 is built from 14 residues. CDR3 nucleotide sequence: TGTGCCAGCAGCGTAAAGGGGACGGGGGACGAGCAGTACTTC. Encoded protein: CASSVKGTGDEQYF.

The gene calls are TRBV19 and TRBJ2-3; D gene uncertain. V was cut by 2 bases and J by 0 bases, with 6 bases left in between. The CDR3 length is 14 residues. CDR1 and CDR2 from the germline V gene are LNHDA and SQIVND (reference sequence). CDR3 sequence: CASSILGSTDTQYF. In DNA form, the CDR3 reads TGTGCCAGTAGTATATTAGGCAGCACAGATACGCAGTATTTT.

This clone was recorded once. The chain carries TRBV10-3 and TRBJ1-1; D is ambiguous. The CDR3 is made up of 15 amino acids. CDR1 and CDR2 from the germline V gene are ENHRY and SYGVKD. Trimming removed 3 bases from V and 1 base from J, with 12 bases in between. CDR3 DNA sequence: TGTGCCATCAGTGACTCGACGGTGGGGAACACTGAAGCTTTCTTT. The encoded protein is CAISDSTVGNTEAFF.

The chain is built from TRBV5-1 and TRBJ2-5; either TRBD1 or TRBD2 may fit D (7 bases each). The CDR3 consists of 14 residues. The germline CDR1 and CDR2 sequences are SGHRS and YFSETQ. V gave up 4 bases and J gave up 3 bases, with 13 bases separating them. The CDR3 spells CASSRDSGEETQYF. In DNA form, the CDR3 reads TGCGCCAGCAGCAGGGACAGCGGGGAAGAGACCCAGTACTTC.

V gene TRBV28 combines with J gene TRBJ2-7; 11 bases line up with TRBD2. Losses at the gene ends were 5 bases for V and 0 bases for J; bases not matched to a gene: 3. CDR1 MDHEN and CDR2 SYDVKM come from the germline V gene. The CDR3 is made up of 15 amino acids. The CDR3 loop is CASSRGLAVSYEQYF. CDR3 coding DNA: TGTGCCAGCAGTAGGGGACTAGCGGTCTCCTACGAGCAGTACTTC.

This clone was detected a few times. This chain joins TRBV7-2 and TRBJ2-7; 7 bases agree with TRBD1. The CDR3 covers 14 residues. The germline V gene encodes CDR1 SGHTA and CDR2 FQGNSA. The J segment lost 2 bases and the V segment lost 5 bases, leaving 6 bases of the junction unmatched. In nucleotides, the CDR3 is TGTGCCAGCAGCCCGACAGGGTCTCCCTACGAGCAGTACTTC. Its translation is CASSPTGSPYEQYF.